The 10 T cell receptor beta chains below come from one sample, sequenced in a study of control samples from healthy donors and cancer patients (dated by TCRdb to the early 2020s). Libraries were prepared through the immunoSEQ multiplex PCR assay. TCRdb stores this immuneACCESS table with in-frame sequences only. Part of the clones is absent; in the studies checked, under half of the shortfall reflects unresolved V genes, and no reason is known for the rest. The sample yields 390,000 or so clones; 75% to 95% were counted once. The ten most abundant clones make up roughly 6.4% of the sample. The sequenced material came from PBMCs. The source is a man aged 35 to 55 with head and neck cancer.

The chain employs TRBV7-2 and TRBJ2-5, with TRBD2 matching 7 bases. Germline CDR1 SGHTA, CDR2 FQGNSA. V was clipped by 5 bases and J by 4 bases; unmatched bases: 7. The CDR3 length is 14 residues. CDR3 nucleotides: TGTGCCAGCAGCCGGACTCGCGGGGGAGAGACCCAGTACTTC. It specifies CASSRTRGGETQYF.

The V gene is TRBV3-1 (or the pseudogene TRBV3-2), the J gene TRBJ2-1; 7 bases align to TRBD2. CDR1 and CDR2 (germline): LGHDT, YNNKEL (reference sequence). V shed 4 bases, J shed 0 bases, and the junction held 6 bases outside the gene matches. CDR3 length: 16 amino acids. The CDR3 nucleotides are TGTGCCAGCAGCCCGTCTAGCGGAGGCTCCTACAATGAGCAGTTCTTC. Encoded protein: CASSPSSGGSYNEQFF.

The gene calls are TRBV28 and TRBJ1-1, with D unclear. CDR3 length equals 12 residues. The germline gives CDR1 MDHEN, CDR2 SYDVKM. With 11 bases removed from V and 4 bases from J, the gap between germline ends came to 14 bases. The CDR3 loop is CASSEWSTEAFF. The CDR3 DNA reads TGTGCCTCCAGCGAGTGGAGCACTGAAGCTTTCTTT.

The chain couples TRBV20-1 to TRBJ1-4; no definite D call. Trimming took 3 bases from V and 5 from J, leaving 13 bases between them. The CDR3 contains 14 residues. From germline, CDR1 is DFQATT and CDR2 SNEGSKA (reference sequence). Here the CDR3 DNA reads TGCAGTGCTAGTCCCCCGGGCCCCAATGAAAAACTGTTTTTT. Amino acid sequence: CSASPPGPNEKLFF.

This sequence joins TRBV9 and TRBJ1-4; D is uncertain. Germline V gene lookup returns CDR1 SGDLS and CDR2 YYNGEE. The CDR3 has 14 amino acids. Trimming cost V 0 bases and J 7 bases, with 10 bases left between them. The DNA of the CDR3 is TGTGCCAGCAGCGTAGACACCGGGCGTGAAAAACTGTTTTTT. The encoded protein is CASSVDTGREKLFF.

The chain combines TRBV9 with TRBJ2-2, with D possibly matching TRBD2 (5 bases). CDR3 length equals 12 residues. The germline V gene encodes CDR1 SGDLS and CDR2 YYNGEE. Trimming removed 0 bases at V and 10 bases at J, with 7 bases between. The CDR3 reads CASSVAEEELFF. The CDR3 nucleotides are TGTGCCAGCAGCGTAGCGGAGGAGGAGCTGTTTTTT.

The rearrangement uses TRBV7-2 and TRBJ2-3; perhaps TRBD2 as D (5 bases). Germline values: CDR1 SGHTA, CDR2 FQGNSA. Trimming took off 1 base at V and 3 bases at J, with 8 bases between the two ends. The CDR3 extends over 14 amino acids. CDR3 sequence reads: CASSLDPGTDTQYF. In DNA form, the CDR3 reads TGTGCCAGCAGCTTAGATCCGGGGACAGATACGCAGTATTTT.

As to this clone: Mismatch with germline at one junction end may stem from a read error. The chain combines TRBV4-2 with TRBJ2-3; 15 nucleotides match TRBD2. Per the germline V gene, CDR1 is LGHNA and CDR2 is YNFKEQ. The length of the CDR3 is 18 residues. The CDR3 region has the DNA TGTGCCAGCAGCCAAGAAAGGACTAGCGGGGGGGCCCCAGATACGCAGTGTTTT. Amino acids: CASSQERTSGGAPDTQCF.

This clone has only one observation. CDR3 loop: CASSLQDTGELFF. CDR3 coding DNA: TGCGCCAGCAGCCTACAGGACACCGGGGAGCTGTTTTTT. The chain couples TRBV5-1 to TRBJ2-2; D might be TRBD1 (5 bases). Germline CDR1 reads SGHRS; CDR2 reads YFSETQ. The V end was cut by 4 bases, the J end by 3 bases, with 7 bases between. The CDR3 sequence is 13 residues long.

The chain carries TRBV7-3 and TRBJ2-1; D possibly corresponds to TRBD2 (6 bases). Germline V gives CDR1 SGHTA, CDR2 FQGTGA. Trimming left V 6 bases short and J 1 base short, with 16 bases between. The CDR3 is made up of 16 amino acids. The CDR3 here is CASSLWGEKSYNEQFF. CDR3 coding DNA: TGTGCCAGCAGTTTGTGGGGGGAGAAGTCCTACAATGAGCAGTTCTTC.